Listed here are 7 T cell receptor beta chains from one sample, sequenced in a study of early T cells in non-severe SARS-CoV-2 infection. TCRdb fed the 5' RACE reads into MiXCR, producing one record per CDR3 protein. The sample holds 45,000 to 75,000 distinct CDR3 sequences, around 8.9% seen once. The sample was whole blood. Receptors originate from an adult who was a healthcare worker with PCR-confirmed SARS-CoV-2 infection or an uninfected control (not recorded which).

This clonotype showed up many times. CDR3 region: CASSQAGNTIYF. CDR3 DNA sequence: TGTGCCAGCAGCCAGGCTGGAAACACCATATATTTT. The chain carries TRBV3-1 and TRBJ1-3; no reliable D call. The V gene lost 3 bases and the J gene lost 2 bases, with 2 bases spanning the gap. The length of the CDR3 is 12 residues. Looked up from germline, CDR1 is LGHDT and CDR2 is YNNKEL (reference sequence).

DNA of the CDR3: TGTGCCAGCAGTCGGACAGGGCTCGGAGAGACCCAGTACTTC. Its translation: CASSRTGLGETQYF. This chain joins TRBV2 and TRBJ2-5; 8 bases fit TRBD1. The CDR3 contains 14 residues. Germline V gene lookup returns CDR1 SNHLY and CDR2 FYNNEI. J gave up 4 bases and V 5 bases, and 6 bases lay outside the gene matches. The variable domain in full, with the rest retrieved from reference TRBV2 and TRBJ2-5, is EPEVTQTPSHQVTQMGQEVILRCVPISNHLYFYWYRQILGQKVEFLVSFYNNEISEKSEIFDDQFSVERPDGSNFTLKIRSTKLEDSAMYFCASSRTGLGETQYFGPGTRLLVL.

This clonotype occurred many times. The V gene is TRBV7-8, the J gene TRBJ2-7, with a tentative D call TRBD1 (6 bases). The CDR3 has 14 amino acids. Trimming took 5 bases from V and 2 from J, leaving 13 bases between them. Looked up from germline, CDR1 is SGHVS and CDR2 is FQNEAQ. The CDR3, as DNA: TGTGCCAGCAGCCGACGGGACAATCCCTACGAGCAGTACTTC. The encoded protein is CASSRRDNPYEQYF.

This clonotype has just a few counts. This chain links TRBV7-3 with TRBJ1-1; no definite D call. The CDR3 has 14 residues. The ends were cut back, 3 bases at V and 1 base at J, with 9 bases in the middle. The germline CDR1 and CDR2 sequences are SGHTA and FQGTGA. CDR3 protein: CASSFGQTNTEAFF. CDR3 DNA sequence: TGTGCCAGCAGCTTTGGTCAGACGAACACTGAAGCTTTCTTT.

The rearrangement uses TRBV12-3 or TRBV12-4 and TRBJ1-2; D not resolved. The CDR3 covers 12 residues. The V and J ends lost 5 bases and 4 bases respectively, with 8 bases between them. CDR3 loop: CASSTEIYGYTF. DNA of the CDR3: TGTGCCAGCAGTACCGAGATCTATGGCTACACCTTC.

CDR3 region: CASSYSISGTAKNIQYF. CDR3 in DNA: TGTGCCAGCAGTTACTCGATTAGCGGGACGGCCAAAAACATTCAGTACTTC. The gene calls are TRBV6-5 and TRBJ2-4; TRBD2 agrees at 8 bases. The germline V gene has CDR1 MNHEY and CDR2 SVGAGI. V lost 0 bases and J lost 1; bases outside the gene matches: 5. CDR3 length equals 17 residues.

The chain has TRBV28 and TRBJ1-1; 10 nucleotides line up with TRBD1. Trimming at V came to 6 bases and at J to 7 bases, leaving 17 bases not matched to a gene. Germline CDR1 is MDHEN and CDR2 is SYDVKM. The CDR3 is 17 amino acids. The CDR3 here is CASRSTGTGAFISEAFF. CDR3 DNA: TGTGCCAGCAGATCCACCGGGACAGGGGCCTTCATTAGTGAAGCTTTCTTT.